This entry features one T cell receptor beta chain sequence. The data are from a study of blood T cell repertoires in COVID-19. Study context: The origin of the acute and convalescent COVID-19 samples was the United States, Italy and Spain. Sample material is recorded as cDNA or gDNA derived from T cells, B-cell-depleted T cells, or PBMCs.

Original handling: Amplification of reference gene primers was used by the study to estimate nucleated cell counts. The protocol was immunoSEQ multiplex PCR, while the TCRdb copy is restricted to in-frame clones and leaves out a portion. Clone size and V and J calls were adopted from that table, with D and trimming inferred from the DNA. The data contain around 250,000 clones, around 86% of them singletons. Sequencing input: peripheral blood. This TCR was sampled from a young man who had recovered from COVID-19.

This chain's CDR3 is CASSEGRTGNQPQHF. The CDR3 region has the DNA TGTGCCAGCAGTGAAGGGAGGACGGGCAATCAGCCCCAGCATTTT. The genes are TRBV2 and TRBJ1-5; no definite D call. V was cut by 1 base and J by 2 bases, with 9 bases left in between. The CDR3 extends over 15 amino acids. CDR1 is SNHLY and CDR2 is FYNNEI in the germline V gene. The variable domain in full, with the rest retrieved from reference TRBV2 and TRBJ1-5, is EPEVTQTPSHQVTQMGQEVILRCVPISNHLYFYWYRQILGQKVEFLVSFYNNEISEKSEIFDDQFSVERPDGSNFTLKIRSTKLEDSAMYFCASSEGRTGNQPQHFGDGTRLSIL.